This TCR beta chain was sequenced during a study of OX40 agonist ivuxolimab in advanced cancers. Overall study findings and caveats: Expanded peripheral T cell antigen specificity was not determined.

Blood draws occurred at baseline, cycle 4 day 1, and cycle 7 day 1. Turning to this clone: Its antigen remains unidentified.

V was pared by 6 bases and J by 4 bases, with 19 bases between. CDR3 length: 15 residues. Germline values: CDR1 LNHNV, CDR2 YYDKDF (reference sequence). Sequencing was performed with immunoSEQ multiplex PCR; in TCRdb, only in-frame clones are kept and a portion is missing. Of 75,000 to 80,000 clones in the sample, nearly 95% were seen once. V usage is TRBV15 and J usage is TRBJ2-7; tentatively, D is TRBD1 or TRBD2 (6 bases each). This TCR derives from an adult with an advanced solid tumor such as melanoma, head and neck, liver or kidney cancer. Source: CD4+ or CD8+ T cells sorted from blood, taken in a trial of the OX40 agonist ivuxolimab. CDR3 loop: CATRSPGRGLYEQYF. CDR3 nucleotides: TGTGCCACCAGATCCCCGGGACGGGGGCTATACGAGCAGTACTTC. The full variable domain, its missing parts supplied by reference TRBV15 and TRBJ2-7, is DAMVIQNPRYQVTQFGKPVTLSCSQTLNHNVMYWYQQKSSQAPKLLFHYYDKDFNNEADTPDNFQSRRPNTSFCFLDIRSPGLGDTAMYLCATRSPGRGLYEQYFGPGTRLTVT.